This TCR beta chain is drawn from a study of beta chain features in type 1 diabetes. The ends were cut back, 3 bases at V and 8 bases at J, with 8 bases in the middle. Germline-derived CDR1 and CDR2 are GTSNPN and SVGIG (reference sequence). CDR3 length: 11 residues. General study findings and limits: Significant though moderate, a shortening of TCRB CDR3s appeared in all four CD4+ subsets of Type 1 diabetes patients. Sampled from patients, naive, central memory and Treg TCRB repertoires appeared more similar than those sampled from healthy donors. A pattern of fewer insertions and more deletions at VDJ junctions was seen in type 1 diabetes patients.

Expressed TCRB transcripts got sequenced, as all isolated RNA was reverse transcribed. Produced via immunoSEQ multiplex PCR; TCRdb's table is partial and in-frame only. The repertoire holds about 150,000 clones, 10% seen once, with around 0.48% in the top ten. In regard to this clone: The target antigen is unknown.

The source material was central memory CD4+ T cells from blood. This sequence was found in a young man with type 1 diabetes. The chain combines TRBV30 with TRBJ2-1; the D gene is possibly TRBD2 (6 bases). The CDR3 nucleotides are TGTGCCTGGAGATCGGGGGATGAGCAGTTCTTC. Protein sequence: CAWRSGDEQFF. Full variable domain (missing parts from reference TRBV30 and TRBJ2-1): SQTIHQWPATLVQPVGSPLSLECTVEGTSNPNLYWYRQAAGRGLQLLFYSVGIGQISSEVPQNLSASRPQDRQFILSSKKLLLSDSGFYLCAWRSGDEQFFGPGTRLTVL.